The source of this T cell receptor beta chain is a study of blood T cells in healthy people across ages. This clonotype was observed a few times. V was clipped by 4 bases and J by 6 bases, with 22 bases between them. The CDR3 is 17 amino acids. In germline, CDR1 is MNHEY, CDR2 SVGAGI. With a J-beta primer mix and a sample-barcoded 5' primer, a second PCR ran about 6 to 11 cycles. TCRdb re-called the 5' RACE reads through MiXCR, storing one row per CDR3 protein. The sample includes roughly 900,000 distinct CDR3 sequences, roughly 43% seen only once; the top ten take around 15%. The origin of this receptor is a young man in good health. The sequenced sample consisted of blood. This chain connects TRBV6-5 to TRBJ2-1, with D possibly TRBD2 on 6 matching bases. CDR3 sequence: CASSSRWPSDQFNEQFF. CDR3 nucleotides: TGTGCCAGCAGTTCCCGTTGGCCTAGCGACCAATTCAATGAGCAGTTCTTC.